Shown below are 17 T cell receptor beta chains from a single sample sequenced in a study of cytomegalovirus exposure and HLA in healthy donors. 60 Vbeta and 13 Jbeta primers were used in PCR. Profiling relied on immunoSEQ multiplex PCR, and the TCRdb table lists in-frame clones only, not all of them. This sample has approximately 200,000 clones, with 79% found just once. Sample: PBMCs. The source is a girl aged 10 to 17 in good health and CMV-seropositive.

The J gene is TRBJ2-7, the V gene TRBV2; 10 nucleotides match TRBD1. The CDR3 loop spans 14 amino acids. Trimming took 4 bases from V and 4 from J; bases not matched to a gene: 4. CDR1 is SNHLY, CDR2 FYNNEI, per germline. CDR3 DNA sequence: TGTGCCAGCAGTGGGGACAGGGGTTCGTACGAGCAGTACTTC. This encodes CASSGDRGSYEQYF. The variable domain in full, with the rest retrieved from reference TRBV2 and TRBJ2-7, is EPEVTQTPSHQVTQMGQEVILRCVPISNHLYFYWYRQILGQKVEFLVSFYNNEISEKSEIFDDQFSVERPDGSNFTLKIRSTKLEDSAMYFCASSGDRGSYEQYFGPGTRLTVT.

V gene TRBV10-3 combines with J gene TRBJ1-1, with D possibly being TRBD1 (6 bases). The V gene lost 5 bases and the J gene lost 8 bases, with 15 bases spanning the gap. CDR1 and CDR2 from the germline V gene are ENHRY and SYGVKD. The CDR3 length is 13 residues. The CDR3 sequence: CAISPGGGPEAFF. The CDR3 nucleotides are TGTGCCATCAGTCCCGGGGGGGGGCCCGAAGCTTTCTTT.

The table lists this clone with a few counts. The CDR3 here is CATRRGAGSDTQYF. CDR3 nucleotide sequence: TGTGCCACCCGGCGGGGGGCCGGGTCAGATACGCAGTATTTT. This chain links TRBV19 with TRBJ2-3, with 8 bases aligning to TRBD2. The CDR3 is made up of 14 amino acids. Germline CDR1 is LNHDA and CDR2 is SQIVND (reference sequence). The J segment lost 4 bases and the V segment lost 10 bases, leaving 10 bases of the junction unmatched.

This chain uses TRBV6-1 with TRBJ1-2; the match to TRBD1 covers 9 bases. Germline V gene data show CDR1 as MNHNS and CDR2 as SASEGT. V lost 4 bases and J lost 8; bases outside the gene matches: 8. There are 14 residues in the CDR3. CDR3 protein: CASSASGTGRGYTF. In DNA, the CDR3 is TGTGCCAGCAGTGCAAGTGGGACAGGGCGCGGCTACACCTTC.

This chain joins TRBV19 and TRBJ1-1; 7 bases align to TRBD1. Germline-derived CDR1 and CDR2 are LNHDA and SQIVND (reference sequence). Losses at the gene ends were 3 bases for V and 4 bases for J; bases not matched to a gene: 5. CDR3 length: 14 residues. In DNA, the CDR3 is TGTGCCAGTAGTATCCCAGACAGGGCCACTGAAGCTTTCTTT. As protein: CASSIPDRATEAFF.

A remark on this clone: Other DNA sequences in this specimen translate into the identical CDR3. The chain links TRBV7-2 to TRBJ2-7, with 12 bases aligning to TRBD2. Germline assignment: CDR1 SGHTA and CDR2 FQGNSA. This CDR3 is 15 amino acids long. Trimming cost V 5 bases and J 0 bases; bases outside gene matches: 2. The CDR3, as DNA: TGTGCCAGCAGCAGACTAGCGGGGGACTCCTACGAGCAGTACTTC. Amino acid sequence: CASSRLAGDSYEQYF.

The chain carries TRBV10-1 and TRBJ2-3; weak D call: TRBD2 (5 bases). In germline, CDR1 is WNHNN, CDR2 SYGVQD (reference sequence). The CDR3 sequence is 16 residues long. Trimming removed 3 bases at V and 6 bases at J, with 19 bases between. The CDR3 nucleotides read TGCGCCAGCAGTGATTTAACGTTCCTACCGGGGGATACGCAGTATTTT. It codes for CASSDLTFLPGDTQYF.

For this clone: The same CDR3 can be traced to other DNA sequences in this sample. V usage is TRBV6-1 and J usage is TRBJ2-7, with a possible D match to TRBD1 (6 bases). Trimming pared 8 bases from V and 1 base from J, leaving 9 bases between. Per the germline V gene, CDR1 is MNHNS and CDR2 is SASEGT. There are 12 residues in the CDR3. CDR3 sequence (DNA): TGTGCCAGCCGAACAGGGTCCTACGAGCAGTACTTC. Residues: CASRTGSYEQYF.

This clone is a singleton in its sample. The rearrangement links TRBV7-9 to TRBJ2-3, with D maybe TRBD2 (6 bases). Germline V gene sequence: CDR1 SEHNR, CDR2 FQNEAQ (reference sequence). CDR3 length equals 17 residues. V was pared by 4 bases and J by 4 bases, with 21 bases between. CDR3 loop: CASSYPTSGDHADTQYF. The CDR3 nucleotides read TGTGCCAGCAGCTACCCCACCTCGGGGGACCACGCAGATACGCAGTATTTT.

The chain couples TRBV11-3 to TRBJ2-7; 11 nucleotides line up with TRBD2. From germline, CDR1 is SGHNT and CDR2 YENEEA. The CDR3 sequence is 17 residues long. Trimming cost V 1 base and J 3 bases; bases outside gene matches: 8. CDR3: CASSLVLAGGLYYEQYF. The CDR3 region has the DNA TGTGCCAGCAGCTTAGTGCTAGCGGGGGGCCTGTACTACGAGCAGTACTTC.

This clone was counted a few times. The CDR3 coding sequence is TGTGCCAGCACCCACATCGGGGGGGGGCCTAATGAAAAACTGTTTTTT. Translating gives CASTHIGGGPNEKLFF. This rearrangement joins TRBV21-1 to TRBJ1-4. TRBV21-1 is reported as a pseudogene. The CDR3 has 16 amino acids.

This clone has more than one count but fewer than ten. The V gene is TRBV6-5, the J gene TRBJ1-1, with a weak D call TRBD1 (6 bases). This CDR3 spans 15 amino acids. Between the trimmed V and J ends, which lost 7 bases and 0 bases, there was a span of 15 bases. Germline V lookup: CDR1 MNHEY, CDR2 SVGAGI. CDR3 amino acids: CASTPIDRLNTEAFF. The CDR3 nucleotides are TGTGCCAGCACCCCCATAGACAGGTTGAACACTGAAGCTTTCTTT.

This clone was observed a single time. The chain links TRBV6-1 to TRBJ1-4; 10 bases match TRBD1. Losses at the gene ends were 0 bases for V and 8 bases for J; bases not matched to a gene: 15. CDR3 size: 19 residues. Germline lookup yields CDR1 MNHNS and CDR2 SASEGT. CDR3 sequence: CASSEARGQGPVSGEKLFF. The CDR3 DNA follows: TGTGCCAGCAGTGAAGCGCGGGGACAGGGGCCAGTGTCTGGGGAAAAACTGTTTTTT.

The V call is TRBV11-2, the J call TRBJ1-5, with D unclear. V gave up 1 base and J gave up 2 bases, with 9 bases separating them. CDR3 size: 15 residues. Germline V lookup: CDR1 SGHAT, CDR2 FQNNGV. The DNA of the CDR3 is TGTGCCAGCAGCTTAGCTCCTACGGGCAATCAGCCCCAGCATTTT. It translates to CASSLAPTGNQPQHF.

This chain uses TRBV7-2 with TRBJ2-5; the D gene is possibly TRBD2 (6 bases). Germline lookup yields CDR1 SGHTA and CDR2 FQGNSA. The V end lost 6 bases, the J end lost 6 bases, and 17 bases lay between the germline ends. The CDR3 totals 14 residues. The CDR3 spells CASSLKLGGQTQYF. CDR3 bases: TGTGCCAGCAGTTTAAAATTGGGGGGACAGACCCAGTACTTC.

The chain is built from TRBV9 and TRBJ2-1, with D tentatively TRBD2 (6 bases). V lost 0 bases and J lost 7, with 14 bases in between. CDR1 is SGDLS and CDR2 is YYNGEE in the germline V gene. This CDR3 is 15 amino acids long. CDR3 protein: CASSVAPGVGNEQFF. The CDR3 region has the DNA TGTGCCAGCAGCGTAGCTCCGGGGGTGGGTAATGAGCAGTTCTTC. The full variable domain, its missing parts supplied by reference TRBV9 and TRBJ2-1, is DSGVTQTPKHLITATGQRVTLRCSPRSGDLSVYWYQQSLDQGLQFLIQYYNGEERAKGNILERFSAQQFPDLHSELNLSSLELGDSALYFCASSVAPGVGNEQFFGPGTRLTVL.

This clone was counted once. The chain is built from TRBV4-1 and TRBJ2-2; TRBD2 is a possible D gene (6 bases). The germline V and J ends were trimmed by 1 base and 7 bases, with 10 bases remaining between them. Germline CDR1 is MGHRA and CDR2 is YSYEKL. The CDR3 loop spans 14 amino acids. This CDR3 reads CASSQGLVGGELFF. DNA for the CDR3: TGCGCCAGCAGCCAAGGACTAGTGGGCGGGGAGCTGTTTTTT.